This T cell receptor beta chain emerged from a study of cytomegalovirus exposure and HLA in healthy donors. Remarks on this clone: Antigen specificity is unknown.

The V gene's germline CDR1 is SGHTA and CDR2 FQGNSA. The germline V and J ends were trimmed by 3 bases and 5 bases, with 10 bases remaining between them. CDR3 length: 14 amino acids. The donors were in the roughly 130-subject validation cohort; that cohort was separate from the approximately 730-subject first cohort. Study-level results: Specificity of a few CMV-associated chains for CMV antigens was verified in vitro. Researchers counted 164 TCR beta chains as cytomegalovirus-associated.

Only in-frame clones appear in the TCRdb table, and some are missing; sequencing was by immunoSEQ multiplex PCR. The table has a few hundred thousand clones, 80% to 90% seen once. The chain is built from TRBV7-2 and TRBJ2-2; D is perhaps TRBD1 (6 bases). The receptor's source is a woman aged 18-30 years in good health and CMV-seronegative. The sequenced sample was PBMCs. CDR3 bases: TGTGCCAGCAGCTTGGACAGATATACCGGGGAGCTGTTTTTT. This sequence encodes CASSLDRYTGELFF.